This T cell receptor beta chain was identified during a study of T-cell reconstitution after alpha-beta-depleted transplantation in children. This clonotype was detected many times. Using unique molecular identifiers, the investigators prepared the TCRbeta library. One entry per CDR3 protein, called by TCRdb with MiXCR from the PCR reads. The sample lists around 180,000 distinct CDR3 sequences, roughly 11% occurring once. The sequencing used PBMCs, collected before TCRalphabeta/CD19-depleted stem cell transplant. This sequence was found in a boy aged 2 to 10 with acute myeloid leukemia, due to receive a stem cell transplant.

The DNA for the CDR3 is TGTGCCAGCAGCTTAAACGGGGCCGTGCCCCTCCACTTT. Translation gives CASSLNGAVPLHF. The rearrangement joins TRBV7-2 to TRBJ1-6; possible D gene TRBD1, 5 bases. There are 13 residues in the CDR3. Per germline, CDR1 SGHTA and CDR2 FQGNSA. Trimming took off 2 bases at V and 13 bases at J, with 12 bases between the two ends.